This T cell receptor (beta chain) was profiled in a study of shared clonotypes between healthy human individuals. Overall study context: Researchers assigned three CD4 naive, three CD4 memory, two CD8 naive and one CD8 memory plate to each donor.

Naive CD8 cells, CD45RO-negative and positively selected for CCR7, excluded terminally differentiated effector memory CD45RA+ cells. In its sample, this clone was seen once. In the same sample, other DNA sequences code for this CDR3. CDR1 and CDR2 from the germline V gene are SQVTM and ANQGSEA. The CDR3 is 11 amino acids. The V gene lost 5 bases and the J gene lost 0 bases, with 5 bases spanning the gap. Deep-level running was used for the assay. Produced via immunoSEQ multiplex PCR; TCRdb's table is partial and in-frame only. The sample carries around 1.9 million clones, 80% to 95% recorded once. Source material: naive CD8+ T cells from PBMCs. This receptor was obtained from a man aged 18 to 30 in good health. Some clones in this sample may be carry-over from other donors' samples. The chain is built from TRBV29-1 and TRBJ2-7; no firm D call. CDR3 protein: CSVRLSYEQYF. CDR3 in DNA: TGCAGCGTTCGCCTCTCCTACGAGCAGTACTTC.